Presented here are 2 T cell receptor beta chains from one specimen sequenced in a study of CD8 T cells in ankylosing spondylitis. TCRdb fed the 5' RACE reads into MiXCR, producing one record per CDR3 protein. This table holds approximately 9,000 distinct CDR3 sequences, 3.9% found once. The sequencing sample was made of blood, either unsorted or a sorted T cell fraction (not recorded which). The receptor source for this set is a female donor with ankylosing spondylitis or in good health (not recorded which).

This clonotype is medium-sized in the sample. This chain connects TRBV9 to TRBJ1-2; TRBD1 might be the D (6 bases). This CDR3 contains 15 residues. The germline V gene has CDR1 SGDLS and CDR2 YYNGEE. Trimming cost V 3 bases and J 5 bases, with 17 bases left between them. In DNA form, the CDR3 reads TGTGCCAGCAGCGACCGCCGGGACAACTTATATGGCTACACCTTC. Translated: CASSDRRDNLYGYTF.

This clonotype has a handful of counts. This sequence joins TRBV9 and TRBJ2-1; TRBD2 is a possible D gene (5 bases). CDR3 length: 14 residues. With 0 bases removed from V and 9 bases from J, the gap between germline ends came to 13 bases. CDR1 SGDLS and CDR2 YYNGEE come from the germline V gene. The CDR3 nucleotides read TGTGCCAGCAGCGTAGGAGGGATTTGGAGTGAGCAGTTCTTC. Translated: CASSVGGIWSEQFF.